This T cell receptor (beta chain) was retrieved from a study of blood T cell repertoires in COVID-19. Study as a whole: Italy, Spain and the United States were the sources of the convalescent and acute COVID-19 samples.

Participant reports of clinical history set cohort assignment. Assay: immunoSEQ multiplex PCR; the TCRdb copy retains only in-frame clones and omits some. The table has hundreds of thousands of clones, 85% to 90% seen once. Source material: PBMCs or T cells enriched from blood (not recorded which). This TCR was sampled from a woman aged 18 to 35 who had recovered from COVID-19.

The CDR3 DNA reads as TGTGCCAGCACACTATTGACAGTAGCTTTCTTT. It is translated as CASTLLTVAFF. The V call is TRBV6-5, the J call TRBJ1-1; TRBD1 is a possible D gene (5 bases). The CDR3 runs 11 residues. V was cut by 7 bases and J by 10 bases, with 13 bases left in between. CDR1 and CDR2 (germline): MNHEY, SVGAGI.